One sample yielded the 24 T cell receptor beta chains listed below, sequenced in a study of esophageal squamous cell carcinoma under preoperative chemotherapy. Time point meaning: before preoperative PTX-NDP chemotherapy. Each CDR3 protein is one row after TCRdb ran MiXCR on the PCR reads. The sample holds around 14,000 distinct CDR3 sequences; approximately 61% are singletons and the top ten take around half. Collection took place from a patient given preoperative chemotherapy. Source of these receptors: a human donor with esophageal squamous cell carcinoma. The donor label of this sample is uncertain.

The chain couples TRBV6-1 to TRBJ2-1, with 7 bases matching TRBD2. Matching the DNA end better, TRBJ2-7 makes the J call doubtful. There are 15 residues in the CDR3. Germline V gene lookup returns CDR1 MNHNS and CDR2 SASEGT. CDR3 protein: CASSELGRGRGEQYF. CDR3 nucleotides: TGTGCCAGCAGTGAATTAGGGCGCGGGAGAGGTGAGCAGTACTTC.

CDR3 region: CAGGAGREQDTQFF. CDR3 bases: TGTGCGGGCGGAGCGGGCCGGGAACAAGACACTCAGTTCTTC. This chain joins TRBV10-3 and TRBJ2-4; D is perhaps TRBD2 (6 bases). The DNA end is more similar to TRBJ2-1, so the J call may be wrong. The CDR3 contains 14 residues. Germline lookup yields CDR1 ENHRY and CDR2 SYGVKD.

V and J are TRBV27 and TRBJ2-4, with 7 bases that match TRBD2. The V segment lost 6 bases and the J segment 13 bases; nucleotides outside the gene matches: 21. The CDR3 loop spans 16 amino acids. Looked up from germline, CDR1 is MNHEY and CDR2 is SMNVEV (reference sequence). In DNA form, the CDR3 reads TGTGCCAGCAGCGTCCCGGGGGGATTAGTCAAAAATACGCAGTACTTC. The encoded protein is CASSVPGGLVKNTQYF.

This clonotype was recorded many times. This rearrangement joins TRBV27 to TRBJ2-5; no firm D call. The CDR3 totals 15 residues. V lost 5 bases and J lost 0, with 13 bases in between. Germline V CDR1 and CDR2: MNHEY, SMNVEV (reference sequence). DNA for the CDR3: TGTGCCAGCAGTCTCACCCCCCTAGACCAAGAGACCCAGTACTTC. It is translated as CASSLTPLDQETQYF.

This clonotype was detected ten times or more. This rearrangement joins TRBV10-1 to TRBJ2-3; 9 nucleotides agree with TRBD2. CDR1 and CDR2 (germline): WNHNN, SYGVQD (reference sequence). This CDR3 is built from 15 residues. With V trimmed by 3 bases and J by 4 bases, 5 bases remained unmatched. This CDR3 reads CASSDTSGFADTQYF. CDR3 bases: TGCGCCAGCAGTGACACTAGCGGGTTTGCAGATACGCAGTATTTT.

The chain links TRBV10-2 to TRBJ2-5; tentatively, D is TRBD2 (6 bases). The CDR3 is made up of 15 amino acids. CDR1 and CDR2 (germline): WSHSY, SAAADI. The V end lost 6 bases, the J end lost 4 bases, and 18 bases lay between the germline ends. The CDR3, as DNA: TGCGCCAGCAGCGGTGACTCAGGCGGGGCAGAGACCCAGTACTTC. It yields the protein CASSGDSGGAETQYF.

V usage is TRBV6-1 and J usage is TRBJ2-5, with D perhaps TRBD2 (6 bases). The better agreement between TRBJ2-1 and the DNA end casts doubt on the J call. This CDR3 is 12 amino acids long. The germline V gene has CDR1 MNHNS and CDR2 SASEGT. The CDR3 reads CASREGSYEQFF. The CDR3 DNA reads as TGTGCCAGCAGGGAGGGGAGCTACGAGCAGTTCTTC.

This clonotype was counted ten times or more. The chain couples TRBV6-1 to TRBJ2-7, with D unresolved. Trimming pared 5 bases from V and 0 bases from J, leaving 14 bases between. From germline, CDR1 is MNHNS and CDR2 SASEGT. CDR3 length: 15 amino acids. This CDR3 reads CASSPDLDRSYEQYF. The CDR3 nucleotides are TGTGCCAGCAGTCCCGACCTAGACCGCTCCTACGAGCAGTACTTC.

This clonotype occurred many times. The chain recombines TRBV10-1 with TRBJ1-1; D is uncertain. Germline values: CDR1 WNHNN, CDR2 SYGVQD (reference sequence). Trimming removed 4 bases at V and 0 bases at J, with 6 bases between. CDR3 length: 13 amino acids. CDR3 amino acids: CASSAEVNTEAFF. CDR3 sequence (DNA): TGCGCCAGCAGTGCTGAGGTGAACACTGAAGCTTTCTTT.

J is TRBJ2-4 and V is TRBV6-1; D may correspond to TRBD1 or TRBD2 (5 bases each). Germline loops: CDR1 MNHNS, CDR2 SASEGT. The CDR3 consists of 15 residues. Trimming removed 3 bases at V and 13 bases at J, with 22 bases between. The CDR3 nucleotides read TGTGCCAGCAGTGAGGGGACGAGAGCCAAAGACACGCAGTACTTC. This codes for CASSEGTRAKDTQYF.

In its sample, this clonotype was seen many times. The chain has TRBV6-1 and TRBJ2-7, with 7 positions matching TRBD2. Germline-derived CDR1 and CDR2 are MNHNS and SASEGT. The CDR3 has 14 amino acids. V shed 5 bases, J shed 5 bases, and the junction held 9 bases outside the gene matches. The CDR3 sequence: CASSMSGETNEQYF. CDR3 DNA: TGTGCCAGCAGTATGAGCGGGGAAACCAACGAGCAGTACTTC.

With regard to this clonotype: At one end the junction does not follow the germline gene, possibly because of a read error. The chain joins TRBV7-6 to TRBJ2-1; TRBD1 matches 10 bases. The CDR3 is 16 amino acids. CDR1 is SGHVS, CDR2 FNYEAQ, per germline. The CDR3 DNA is TGTGCCAGCAGCTTAATGCCGGGACAGGGGTACAAGGAGCAGTTCTTT. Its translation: CASSLMPGQGYKEQFF.

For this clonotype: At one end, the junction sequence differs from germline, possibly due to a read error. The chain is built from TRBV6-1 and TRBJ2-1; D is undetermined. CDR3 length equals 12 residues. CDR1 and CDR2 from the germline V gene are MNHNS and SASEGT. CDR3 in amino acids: CASSVSARPQYF. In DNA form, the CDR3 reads TGTGCCAGCAGTGTAAGTGCTAGGCCGCAGTACTTT.

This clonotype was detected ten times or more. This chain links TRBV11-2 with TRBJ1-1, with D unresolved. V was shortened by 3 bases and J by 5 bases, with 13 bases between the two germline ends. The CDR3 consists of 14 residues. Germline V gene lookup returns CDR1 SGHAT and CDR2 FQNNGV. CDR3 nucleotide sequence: TGTGCCAGCAGCTTCGGGAGGATTGCGACTGAAGCTTTCTTT. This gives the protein CASSFGRIATEAFF.

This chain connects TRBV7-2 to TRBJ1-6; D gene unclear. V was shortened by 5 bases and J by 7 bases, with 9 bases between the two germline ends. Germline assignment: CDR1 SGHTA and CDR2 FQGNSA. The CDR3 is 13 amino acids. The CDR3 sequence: CASSRSGNSPLHF. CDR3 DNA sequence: TGTGCCAGCAGCCGCTCGGGGAATTCACCCCTCCACTTT.

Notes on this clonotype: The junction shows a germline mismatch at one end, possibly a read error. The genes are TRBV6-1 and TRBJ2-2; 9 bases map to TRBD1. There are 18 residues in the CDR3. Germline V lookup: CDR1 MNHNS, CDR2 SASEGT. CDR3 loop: CASSGEGRDREFSGELYF. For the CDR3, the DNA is TGTGCCAGCAGTGGCGAGGGTAGGGACAGGGAGTTCTCCGGGGAGCTGTACTTT.

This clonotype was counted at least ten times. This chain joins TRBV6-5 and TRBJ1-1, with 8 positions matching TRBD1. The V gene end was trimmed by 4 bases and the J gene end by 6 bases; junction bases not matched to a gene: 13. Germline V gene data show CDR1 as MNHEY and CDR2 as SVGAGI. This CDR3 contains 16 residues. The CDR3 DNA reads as TGTGCCAGCAGTTTAGTGAGAGGACAGGGACGTTCTGAAGCTTTCTTT. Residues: CASSLVRGQGRSEAFF.

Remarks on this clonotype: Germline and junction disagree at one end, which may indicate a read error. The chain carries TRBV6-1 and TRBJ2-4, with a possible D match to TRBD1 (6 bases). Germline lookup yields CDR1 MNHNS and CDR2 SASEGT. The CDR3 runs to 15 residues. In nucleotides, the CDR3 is TGTGGCCGCAGTCCGAGACTGGGGGCCAAAAAGACGCAGTATTTC. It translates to CGRSPRLGAKKTQYF.

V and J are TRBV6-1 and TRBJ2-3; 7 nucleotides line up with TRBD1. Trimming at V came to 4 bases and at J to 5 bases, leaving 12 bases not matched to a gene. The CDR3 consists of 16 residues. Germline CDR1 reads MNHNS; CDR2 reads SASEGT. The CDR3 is CASSGRDSLTLDTQYF. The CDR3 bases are TGTGCCAGCAGTGGCCGGGACAGCTTAACCCTAGATACGCAGTATTTT.

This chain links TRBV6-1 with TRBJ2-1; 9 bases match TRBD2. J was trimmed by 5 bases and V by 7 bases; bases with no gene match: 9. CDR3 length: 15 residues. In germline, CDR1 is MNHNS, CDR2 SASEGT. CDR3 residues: CASTKAGGVHNEQFF. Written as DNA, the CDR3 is TGTGCCAGCACCAAAGCGGGAGGTGTCCACAATGAGCAGTTCTTC.

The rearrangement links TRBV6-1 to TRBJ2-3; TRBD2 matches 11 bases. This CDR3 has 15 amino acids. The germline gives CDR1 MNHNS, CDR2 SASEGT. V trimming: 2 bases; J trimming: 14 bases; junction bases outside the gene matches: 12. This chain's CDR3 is CASSELAGGPDALYF. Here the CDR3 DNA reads TGTGCCAGCAGTGAATTAGCGGGGGGGCCCGACGCGCTGTATTTT.

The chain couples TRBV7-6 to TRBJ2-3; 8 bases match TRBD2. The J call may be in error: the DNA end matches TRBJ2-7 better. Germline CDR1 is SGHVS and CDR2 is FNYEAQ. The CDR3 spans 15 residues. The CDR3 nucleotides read TGTGCCAGCAGCTCGGGGGGGGGCGTCAAAAACACGCAGTACTTC. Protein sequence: CASSSGGGVKNTQYF.

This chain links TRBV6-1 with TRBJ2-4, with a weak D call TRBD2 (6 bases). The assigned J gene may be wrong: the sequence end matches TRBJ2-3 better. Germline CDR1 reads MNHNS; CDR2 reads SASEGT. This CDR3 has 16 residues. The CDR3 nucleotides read TGTGCCAGCAGTCGCAAGGGGCGGGGCGCGAAAAACATGCAGTATTTT. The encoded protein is CASSRKGRGAKNMQYF.

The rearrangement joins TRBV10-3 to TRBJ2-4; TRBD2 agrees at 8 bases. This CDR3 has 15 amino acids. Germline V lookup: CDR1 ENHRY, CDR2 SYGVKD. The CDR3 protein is CGGGPGGGGDETQYF. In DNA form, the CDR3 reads TGTGGCGGGGGGCCTGGGGGAGGTGGCGATGAGACGCAGTACTTC.